These T cell receptor beta chains were read from a single sample in a study of T cell changes during pregnancy in multiple sclerosis. Clones were read by immunoSEQ multiplex PCR, and TCRdb kept only the in-frame ones, dropping some. The repertoire includes about 60,000 clones, more than 80% of them detected once, and nearly 0.5% sits in the top ten. Sequencing was performed on CD4+ T cells from peripheral blood mononuclear cells, taken after pregnancy. These receptors were collected from a female donor in good health, enrolled as a control in a pregnancy study. CDR3s include the opening cysteine and the closing phenylalanine or tryptophan. Fields, in order: J gene, clone size, D gene, V gene, CDR3 protein, CDR3 DNA. A D gene is named only where the DNA matches it firmly. Clone size appears in some rows only: once, few, many, or a class for an expanded clone.

j_gene: TRBJ1-2; abundance: once; d_gene: TRBD1; v_gene: TRBV11-2; CDR3aa: CASSLGDRPNYGYTF; CDR3nt: TGTGCCAGCAGCTTAGGGGACAGGCCTAACTATGGCTACACCTTC
j_gene: TRBJ1-2; abundance: -; d_gene: -; v_gene: TRBV2; CDR3aa: CASSTQSNRAGYTF; CDR3nt: TGTGCCAGCAGTACGCAATCCAACAGGGCTGGCTACACCTTC
j_gene: TRBJ1-2; abundance: -; d_gene: -; v_gene: TRBV19; CDR3aa: CASSTKWGVLYGYTF; CDR3nt: TGTGCCAGTAGTACCAAATGGGGGGTACTTTATGGCTACACCTTC
j_gene: TRBJ2-1; abundance: -; d_gene: -; v_gene: TRBV7-2; CDR3aa: CASSPNGGANYNEQFF; CDR3nt: TGTGCCAGCAGCCCCAATGGCGGGGCCAACTACAATGAGCAGTTCTTC
j_gene: TRBJ2-7; abundance: -; d_gene: TRBD1; v_gene: TRBV27; CDR3aa: CARLKRDRGPYEQYF; CDR3nt: TGTGCCAGATTAAAGCGAGACAGGGGACCCTACGAGCAGTACTTC
j_gene: TRBJ2-7; abundance: -; d_gene: -; v_gene: TRBV11-1; CDR3aa: CASSFSDSSYEQYF; CDR3nt: TGTGCCAGCAGCTTTTCGGACAGCAGCTACGAGCAGTACTTC
j_gene: TRBJ2-1; abundance: few; d_gene: TRBD2; v_gene: TRBV11-2; CDR3aa: CASSPQASGTYNEQFF; CDR3nt: TGTGCCAGCAGCCCACAAGCTAGCGGGACATACAATGAGCAGTTCTTC
j_gene: TRBJ1-2; abundance: -; d_gene: -; v_gene: TRBV6-6; CDR3aa: CASTLPGGGNHGYTF; CDR3nt: TGTGCCAGCACCCTTCCCGGGGGAGGGAACCATGGCTACACCTTC
j_gene: TRBJ2-3; abundance: once; d_gene: -; v_gene: TRBV27; CDR3aa: CASSLRGTATDTQYF; CDR3nt: TGTGCCAGCAGTTTAAGGGGGACGGCCACAGATACGCAGTATTTT
j_gene: TRBJ2-3; abundance: -; d_gene: -; v_gene: TRBV10-3; CDR3aa: CAISESDAGRTDTQYF; CDR3nt: TGTGCCATCAGTGAGTCGGACGCGGGGAGGACAGATACGCAGTATTTT
j_gene: TRBJ1-1; abundance: -; d_gene: -; v_gene: TRBV11-3; CDR3aa: CASSLEAYTEAFF; CDR3nt: TGTGCCAGCAGCTTAGAAGCATACACTGAAGCTTTCTTT
j_gene: TRBJ1-4; abundance: few; d_gene: TRBD1; v_gene: TRBV10-3; CDR3aa: CAISGTGFREKLFF; CDR3nt: TGTGCCATCAGTGGGACAGGGTTTAGGGAAAAACTGTTTTTT
j_gene: TRBJ1-2; abundance: -; d_gene: -; v_gene: TRBV7-2; CDR3aa: CASSLGGGLAGGGYTF; CDR3nt: TGTGCCAGCAGCTTAGGGGGGGGATTAGCGGGAGGAGGCTACACCTTC
j_gene: TRBJ2-5; abundance: -; d_gene: -; v_gene: TRBV10-3; CDR3aa: CAISDDSLPQETQYF; CDR3nt: TGTGCCATCAGTGACGACAGCCTACCCCAAGAGACCCAGTACTTC
j_gene: TRBJ1-1; abundance: -; d_gene: -; v_gene: TRBV9; CDR3aa: CASSVELWSEAFF; CDR3nt: TGTGCCAGCAGCGTAGAACTCTGGTCTGAAGCTTTCTTT
j_gene: TRBJ2-1; abundance: -; d_gene: -; v_gene: TRBV7-9; CDR3aa: CASSQDNEQFF; CDR3nt: TGTGCCAGCAGCCAGGACAATGAGCAGTTCTTC
j_gene: TRBJ1-5; abundance: -; d_gene: -; v_gene: TRBV19; CDR3aa: CASSISGNQPQHF; CDR3nt: TGTGCCAGTAGTATATCCGGGAATCAGCCCCAGCATTTT
j_gene: TRBJ1-2; abundance: -; d_gene: TRBD1; v_gene: TRBV27; CDR3aa: CASSRDRRLSANYGYTF; CDR3nt: TGTGCCAGCAGTAGGGACAGGAGACTGTCAGCTAACTATGGCTACACCTTC
j_gene: TRBJ2-4; abundance: -; d_gene: -; v_gene: TRBV7-2; CDR3aa: CASSRTAGQTSLAKNIQYF; CDR3nt: TGTGCCAGCAGCCGAACCGCGGGACAGACATCCCTAGCCAAAAACATTCAGTACTTC
j_gene: TRBJ2-1; abundance: -; d_gene: -; v_gene: TRBV2; CDR3aa: CASSEARGGGNEQFF; CDR3nt: TGTGCCAGCAGTGAAGCGCGAGGGGGTGGCAATGAGCAGTTCTTC
j_gene: TRBJ2-7; abundance: -; d_gene: TRBD2; v_gene: TRBV7-6; CDR3aa: CASSLGPPGGAGYEQYF; CDR3nt: TGTGCCAGCAGCTTAGGGCCACCGGGAGGGGCCGGTTACGAGCAGTACTTC
j_gene: TRBJ2-1; abundance: -; d_gene: -; v_gene: TRBV19; CDR3aa: CASSIYNNEQFF; CDR3nt: TGTGCCAGTAGTATATACAACAATGAGCAGTTCTTC
j_gene: TRBJ2-5; abundance: once; d_gene: -; v_gene: TRBV4-2; CDR3aa: CASSQASEAGRETQYF; CDR3nt: TGTGCCAGCAGCCAAGCTTCCGAAGCAGGGAGGGAGACCCAGTACTTC
j_gene: TRBJ2-7; abundance: -; d_gene: -; v_gene: TRBV6-5; CDR3aa: CASSYYVGRSYEQYF; CDR3nt: TGTGCCAGCAGTTATTACGTGGGGCGTTCCTACGAGCAGTACTTC
j_gene: TRBJ2-3; abundance: -; d_gene: TRBD2; v_gene: TRBV7-2; CDR3aa: CASSPGLAGDATQYF; CDR3nt: TGTGCCAGCAGCCCGGGACTAGCGGGGGATGCTACGCAGTATTTT
j_gene: TRBJ1-5; abundance: -; d_gene: -; v_gene: TRBV7-2; CDR3aa: CASSGDSVNQPQHF; CDR3nt: TGTGCCAGCAGCGGTGACAGCGTCAATCAGCCCCAGCATTTT
j_gene: TRBJ1-2; abundance: -; d_gene: -; v_gene: TRBV7-2; CDR3aa: CASSLSRTADGYTF; CDR3nt: TGTGCCAGCAGCTTATCACGGACAGCAGATGGCTACACCTTC
j_gene: TRBJ2-3; abundance: once; d_gene: -; v_gene: TRBV30; CDR3aa: CAWGGGGGTDTQYF; CDR3nt: TGTGCCTGGGGAGGGGGCGGGGGCACAGATACGCAGTATTTT
j_gene: TRBJ2-7; abundance: -; d_gene: TRBD1; v_gene: TRBV5-4; CDR3aa: CASSSSRDRQYEQYF; CDR3nt: TGTGCCAGCAGCTCATCCCGGGACAGGCAATACGAGCAGTACTTC
j_gene: TRBJ2-5; abundance: -; d_gene: TRBD1; v_gene: TRBV20-1; CDR3aa: CSGDREETQYF; CDR3nt: TGCAGTGGGGACAGGGAAGAGACCCAGTACTTC
j_gene: TRBJ1-3; abundance: -; d_gene: TRBD1; v_gene: TRBV7-2; CDR3aa: CASREQGANSGNTIYF; CDR3nt: TGTGCCAGCAGAGAACAGGGGGCCAACTCTGGAAACACCATATATTTT
j_gene: TRBJ2-7; abundance: -; d_gene: TRBD1; v_gene: TRBV5-8; CDR3aa: CASSFLLGTGFDYEQYF; CDR3nt: TGTGCCAGCAGCTTCCTCCTAGGGACAGGGTTCGACTACGAGCAGTACTTC
j_gene: TRBJ2-1; abundance: -; d_gene: -; v_gene: TRBV6-5; CDR3aa: CASSSPDTKFYNEQFF; CDR3nt: TGTGCCAGCAGTTCTCCCGACACCAAATTTTACAATGAGCAGTTCTTC
j_gene: TRBJ1-2; abundance: -; d_gene: -; v_gene: TRBV27; CDR3aa: CASTNPPGGGYTF; CDR3nt: TGTGCCAGCACCAACCCCCCGGGGGGAGGCTACACCTTC
j_gene: TRBJ1-6; abundance: -; d_gene: TRBD1; v_gene: TRBV4-1; CDR3aa: CASEDRGNSPLHF; CDR3nt: TGCGCCAGCGAGGACAGGGGAAATTCACCCCTCCACTTT
j_gene: TRBJ1-3; abundance: -; d_gene: -; v_gene: TRBV4-1; CDR3aa: CASSQRSGNTIYF; CDR3nt: TGCGCCAGCAGCCAACGCTCTGGAAACACCATATATTTT
j_gene: TRBJ1-1; abundance: -; d_gene: TRBD1; v_gene: TRBV5-5; CDR3aa: CASSSRQGANTEAFF; CDR3nt: TGTGCCAGCAGCTCGAGACAGGGAGCAAACACTGAAGCTTTCTTT
j_gene: TRBJ1-5; abundance: -; d_gene: -; v_gene: TRBV6-4; CDR3aa: CASSDIQVSQPQHF; CDR3nt: TGTGCCAGCAGTGATATCCAGGTAAGTCAGCCCCAGCATTTT
j_gene: TRBJ1-2; abundance: -; d_gene: TRBD1; v_gene: TRBV5-4; CDR3aa: CASSSGQAYGYTF; CDR3nt: TGTGCCAGCAGCTCTGGACAGGCTTATGGCTACACCTTC
j_gene: TRBJ1-6; abundance: -; d_gene: -; v_gene: TRBV30; CDR3aa: CAWSDGGSRSPLHF; CDR3nt: TGTGCCTGGAGTGACGGGGGATCAAGGTCACCCCTCCACTTT
j_gene: TRBJ2-7; abundance: -; d_gene: TRBD1; v_gene: TRBV7-2; CDR3aa: CASSLNRGLSIRSYEQYF; CDR3nt: TGTGCCAGCAGCTTAAACAGGGGATTGAGTATAAGGAGCTACGAGCAGTACTTC
j_gene: TRBJ1-1; abundance: -; d_gene: TRBD1; v_gene: TRBV11-2; CDR3aa: CASSRTGGRDTEAFF; CDR3nt: TGTGCCAGCAGCAGGACAGGGGGTAGGGACACTGAAGCTTTCTTT
j_gene: TRBJ2-3; abundance: -; d_gene: TRBD1; v_gene: TRBV5-1; CDR3aa: CASSWTATGGVPDTQYF; CDR3nt: TGCGCCAGCAGCTGGACTGCCACAGGGGGTGTGCCAGATACGCAGTATTTT
j_gene: TRBJ1-6; abundance: -; d_gene: -; v_gene: TRBV9; CDR3aa: CASSVNRATSYNSPLHF; CDR3nt: TGTGCCAGCAGCGTAAACAGGGCAACCTCCTATAATTCACCCCTCCACTTT
j_gene: TRBJ1-5; abundance: -; d_gene: -; v_gene: TRBV27; CDR3aa: CASRLRENQPQHF; CDR3nt: TGTGCCAGCAGGCTGCGGGAAAATCAGCCCCAGCATTTT
j_gene: TRBJ2-3; abundance: -; d_gene: -; v_gene: TRBV5-1; CDR3aa: CASSLSSNKENTQYF; CDR3nt: TGCGCCAGCAGCTTGAGTTCGAACAAAGAAAATACGCAGTATTTT
j_gene: TRBJ1-4; abundance: -; d_gene: TRBD1; v_gene: TRBV30; CDR3aa: CAWSAKRTGKLFF; CDR3nt: TGTGCCTGGAGTGCAAAAAGGACAGGGAAACTGTTTTTT